These T cell receptor beta chains were read from a single sample in a study of vaccination and CD4 T cells after COVID-19. From the PCR reads, TCRdb called clonotypes with MiXCR, one entry per CDR3 protein. The repertoire holds under 20,000 distinct CDR3 sequences, with around 80% as singletons. The antigens for these receptors are not known. Here the sequenced sample was CD4+ T cells from blood, cultured in vitro, taken after SARS-CoV-2 vaccination. Receptors originate from a human donor who received a COVID-19 vaccine. Each CDR3 is given without its conserved first and last residue. Each record gives: CDR3 protein, D gene, clone size, J gene, V gene. A D gene is named only where the DNA matches it firmly. Size is omitted from some rows. Given values are once, few, many or a class for expanded clones.

CDR3 protein: ATSDPTRQGGYT
D gene: NA
clone size: NA
J gene: TRBJ1-2
V gene: TRBV24-1

CDR3 protein: SLMNTRLQQAEQF
D gene: NA
clone size: NA
J gene: TRBJ2-1
V gene: TRBV20-1

CDR3 protein: SARDSGGGSPLH
D gene: NA
clone size: NA
J gene: TRBJ1-6
V gene: TRBV20-1

CDR3 protein: ASADRGYNSPLH
D gene: TRBD1
clone size: NA
J gene: TRBJ1-6
V gene: TRBV7-9

CDR3 protein: ASATGLYDTEAF
D gene: NA
clone size: once
J gene: TRBJ1-1
V gene: TRBV5-1

CDR3 protein: ASSLALLLRGSVYEQY
D gene: NA
clone size: NA
J gene: TRBJ2-7
V gene: TRBV7-7

CDR3 protein: ASTGFSGDTQY
D gene: NA
clone size: NA
J gene: TRBJ2-3
V gene: TRBV2

CDR3 protein: SARSARDLTDTQY
D gene: NA
clone size: NA
J gene: TRBJ2-3
V gene: TRBV20-1

CDR3 protein: AWSVVRGQGYT
D gene: TRBD1
clone size: NA
J gene: TRBJ1-2
V gene: TRBV30

CDR3 protein: SAGARGSTKAF
D gene: NA
clone size: NA
J gene: TRBJ1-1
V gene: TRBV20-1

CDR3 protein: ASSVGSGQETQY
D gene: NA
clone size: NA
J gene: TRBJ2-5
V gene: TRBV9

CDR3 protein: ATSEGFEGNQPQH
D gene: NA
clone size: NA
J gene: TRBJ1-5
V gene: TRBV24-1

CDR3 protein: ASSPRDTQY
D gene: NA
clone size: NA
J gene: TRBJ2-3
V gene: TRBV2

CDR3 protein: SAYISGTNGGAF
D gene: NA
clone size: NA
J gene: TRBJ1-1
V gene: TRBV20-1

CDR3 protein: SAKVGGGRTNYGYT
D gene: NA
clone size: NA
J gene: TRBJ1-2
V gene: TRBV20-1

CDR3 protein: ASSLMGTRGPGTQY
D gene: NA
clone size: NA
J gene: TRBJ2-5
V gene: TRBV7-8

CDR3 protein: ASRSQEAQGNTIY
D gene: NA
clone size: few
J gene: TRBJ1-3
V gene: TRBV23-1

CDR3 protein: SAKVPGPMEDT
D gene: NA
clone size: NA
J gene: TRBJ1-2
V gene: TRBV20-1

CDR3 protein: SARDLGAYGYT
D gene: NA
clone size: NA
J gene: TRBJ1-2
V gene: TRBV20-1

CDR3 protein: ASEDRVNTQY
D gene: TRBD1
clone size: NA
J gene: TRBJ2-3
V gene: TRBV2

CDR3 protein: ASSQDPGTSGNTIY
D gene: NA
clone size: NA
J gene: TRBJ1-3
V gene: TRBV4-1

CDR3 protein: ASSPTGVDTEAF
D gene: TRBD1
clone size: once
J gene: TRBJ1-1
V gene: TRBV6-4

CDR3 protein: ASSGQTNTEAF
D gene: NA
clone size: NA
J gene: TRBJ1-1
V gene: TRBV6-2/TRBV6-3

CDR3 protein: ASSRGQGLNTEAF
D gene: TRBD1
clone size: NA
J gene: TRBJ1-1
V gene: TRBV19

CDR3 protein: ASGGLAGAPGRETQY
D gene: TRBD2
clone size: NA
J gene: TRBJ2-5
V gene: TRBV7-9

CDR3 protein: ASSHTRQVYTGELF
D gene: NA
clone size: NA
J gene: TRBJ2-2
V gene: TRBV5-4

CDR3 protein: SARNFGHTEAF
D gene: NA
clone size: NA
J gene: TRBJ1-1
V gene: TRBV20-1

CDR3 protein: SAHSSGTQETQY
D gene: NA
clone size: NA
J gene: TRBJ2-5
V gene: TRBV20-1

CDR3 protein: AWSADRNQPQH
D gene: NA
clone size: NA
J gene: TRBJ1-5
V gene: TRBV30